This record covers a single TCR beta chain. Antigen specificity is unknown. This entry is derived from a study of cytomegalovirus exposure and HLA in healthy donors. In the study overall: Within an early data release were around 80 million unique TCRs drawn from HLA-typed donors. Caucasian-associated ancestry cluster membership applied to around 76% of 398 genotyped donors. Points from the study as a whole: CMV serostatus stood as the only immune exposure information on hand. Cytomegalovirus association was assigned to about 150 TCR beta chains.

V shed 3 bases, J shed 3 bases, and the junction held 5 bases outside the gene matches. Germline loops: CDR1 SGHDT, CDR2 YYEEEE. The CDR3 is 15 amino acids. Amplification used 60 Vbeta primers and 13 Jbeta primers. Measured with immunoSEQ multiplex PCR; TCRdb has only the in-frame clones, and not every one. Seen here are some 140,000 clones, 79% observed once, and the top ten hold around 1%. Sequencing used PBMCs. The chain employs TRBV5-6 and TRBJ1-4; 7 bases match TRBD1. The TCR originated in a man aged 18 to 29 in good health and CMV-seronegative. The CDR3 protein is CASSYYRGPNEKLFF. The CDR3 nucleotides read TGTGCCAGCAGCTACTACAGGGGCCCTAATGAAAAACTGTTTTTT.